In its sample, the clone carrying this T cell receptor (beta chain) was seen a few times. The sample originates from a study of blood T cell repertoires in COVID-19. The V and J ends lost 6 bases and 7 bases, in that order; junction bases with no gene match: 10. Germline V gene lookup returns CDR1 SNHLY and CDR2 FYNNEI. CDR3 length: 15 residues. The assay was immunoSEQ multiplex PCR, and TCRdb's table has in-frame clones only and misses some. The data hold 250,000 to 300,000 clones, with approximately 86% observed a single time. Sequenced input: peripheral blood. This chain uses TRBV2 with TRBJ1-4; 8 bases are shared with TRBD1. The TCR was taken from an older woman with COVID-19, enrolled during active disease. Here the CDR3 DNA reads TGTGCCAGCAGCGTCCTCAGGGGGCGGGCTGAAAAACTGTTTTTT. It codes for CASSVLRGRAEKLFF. The full variable domain, completed using reference TRBV2 and TRBJ1-4, is EPEVTQTPSHQVTQMGQEVILRCVPISNHLYFYWYRQILGQKVEFLVSFYNNEISEKSEIFDDQFSVERPDGSNFTLKIRSTKLEDSAMYFCASSVLRGRAEKLFFGSGTQLSVL.